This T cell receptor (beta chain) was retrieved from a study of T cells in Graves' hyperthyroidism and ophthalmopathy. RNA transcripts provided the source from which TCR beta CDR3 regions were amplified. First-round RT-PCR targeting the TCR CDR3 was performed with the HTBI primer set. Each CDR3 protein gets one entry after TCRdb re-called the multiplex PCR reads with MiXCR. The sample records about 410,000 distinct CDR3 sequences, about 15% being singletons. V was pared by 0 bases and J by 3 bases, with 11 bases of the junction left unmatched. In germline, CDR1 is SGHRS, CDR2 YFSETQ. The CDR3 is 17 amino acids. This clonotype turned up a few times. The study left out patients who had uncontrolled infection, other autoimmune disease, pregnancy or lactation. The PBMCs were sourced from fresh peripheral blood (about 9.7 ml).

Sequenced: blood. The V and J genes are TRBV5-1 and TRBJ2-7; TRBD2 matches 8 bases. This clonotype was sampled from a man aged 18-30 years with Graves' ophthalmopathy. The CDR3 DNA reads TGCGCCAGCAGCTTGGCCTCAGGAGCGGGGGCCTTCTACGAGCAGTACTTC. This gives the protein CASSLASGAGAFYEQYF.